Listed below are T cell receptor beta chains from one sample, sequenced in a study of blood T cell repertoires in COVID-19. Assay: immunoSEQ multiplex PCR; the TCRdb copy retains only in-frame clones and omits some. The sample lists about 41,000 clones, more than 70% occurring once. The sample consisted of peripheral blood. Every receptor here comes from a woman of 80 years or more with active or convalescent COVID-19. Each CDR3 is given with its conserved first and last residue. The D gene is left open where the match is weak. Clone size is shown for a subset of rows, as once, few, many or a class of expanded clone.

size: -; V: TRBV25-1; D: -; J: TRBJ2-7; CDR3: CPSGISYEQYF; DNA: TGTCCCTCAGGGATATCCTACGAGCAGTACTTC
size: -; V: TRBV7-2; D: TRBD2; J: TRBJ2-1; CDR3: CASSRFGAGVVNEQFF; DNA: TGTGCCAGCAGCCGCTTTGGAGCGGGAGTTGTCAATGAGCAGTTCTTC
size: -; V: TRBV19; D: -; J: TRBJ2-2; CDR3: CASSIGGFTNTGELFF; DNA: TGTGCCAGTAGTATCGGCGGGTTCACGAACACCGGGGAGCTGTTTTTT
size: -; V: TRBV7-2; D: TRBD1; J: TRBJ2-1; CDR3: CASSLTGGNSYNEQFF; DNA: TGTGCCAGCAGCTTAACAGGGGGGAACTCCTACAATGAGCAGTTCTTC
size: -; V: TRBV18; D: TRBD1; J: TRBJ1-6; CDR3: CASNRGQYENSPLHF; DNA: TGTGCCAGCAACAGGGGGCAATACGAGAATTCACCCCTCCACTTT
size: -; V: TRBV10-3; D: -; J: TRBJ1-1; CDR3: CAIGNKNTEAFF; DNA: TGTGCCATCGGTAACAAAAACACTGAAGCTTTCTTT
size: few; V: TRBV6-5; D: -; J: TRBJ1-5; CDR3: CASRPDSYQPQHF; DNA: TGTGCCAGCAGACCCGACAGTTATCAGCCCCAGCATTTT
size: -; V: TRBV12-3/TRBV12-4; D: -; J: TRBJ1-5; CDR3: CASSFNSNQPQHF; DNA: TGTGCCAGCAGTTTCAATAGCAATCAGCCCCAGCATTTT
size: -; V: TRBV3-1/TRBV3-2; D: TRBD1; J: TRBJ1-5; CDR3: CASSQGGTGGQPQHF; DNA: TGTGCCAGCAGCCAAGGTGGGACAGGGGGTCAGCCCCAGCATTTT
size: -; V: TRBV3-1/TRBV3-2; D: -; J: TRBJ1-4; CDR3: CASSQVGTQGLFF; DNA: TGTGCCAGCAGCCAAGTCGGGACACAAGGACTGTTTTTT
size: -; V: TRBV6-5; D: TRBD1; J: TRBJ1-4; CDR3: CASSGQKNEKLFF; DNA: TGTGCCAGCTCGGGACAGAAGAATGAAAAACTGTTTTTT
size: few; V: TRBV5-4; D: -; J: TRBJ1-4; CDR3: CASSIAGARGEKLFF; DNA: TGTGCCAGCAGCATAGCAGGGGCAAGGGGTGAAAAACTGTTTTTT
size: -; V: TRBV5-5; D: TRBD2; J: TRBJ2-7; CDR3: CASSLSGTTLYEQYF; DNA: TGTGCCAGCAGCCTCTCCGGGACTACTCTCTACGAGCAGTACTTC
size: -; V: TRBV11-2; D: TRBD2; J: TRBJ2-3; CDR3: CASSLAIGGSTDTQYF; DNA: TGTGCCAGCAGCTTAGCGATCGGGGGGAGCACAGATACGCAGTATTTT
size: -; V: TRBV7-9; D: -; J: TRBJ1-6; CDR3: CASSFSGVGPLHF; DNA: TGTGCCAGCAGCTTCTCAGGGGTCGGACCCCTCCACTTT
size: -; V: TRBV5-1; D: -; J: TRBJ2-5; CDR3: CASSFSWRVQETQYF; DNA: TGCGCCAGCAGCTTCAGTTGGCGGGTTCAAGAGACCCAGTACTTC
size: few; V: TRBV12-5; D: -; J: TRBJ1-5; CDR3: CASGLVRGQPQHF; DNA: TGTGCTAGTGGTTTGGTACGGGGTCAGCCCCAGCATTTT
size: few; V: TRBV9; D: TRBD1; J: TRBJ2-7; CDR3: CASSVGSGQFLDEQYF; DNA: TGTGCCAGCAGCGTAGGTTCGGGACAGTTCCTGGACGAGCAGTACTTC
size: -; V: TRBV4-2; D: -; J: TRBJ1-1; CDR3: CASSLSPNPTNEAFF; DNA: TGTGCCAGCAGCCTTTCCCCCAACCCAACAAATGAAGCTTTCTTT
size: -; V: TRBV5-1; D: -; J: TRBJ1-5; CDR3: CASSSSGLKNQPQHF; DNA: TGCGCCAGCAGCTCCTCTGGACTAAAGAATCAGCCCCAGCATTTT
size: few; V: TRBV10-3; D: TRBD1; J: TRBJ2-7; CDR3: CAITPGGQLGYEQYF; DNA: TGTGCCATCACTCCAGGGGGACAGTTGGGCTACGAGCAGTACTTC
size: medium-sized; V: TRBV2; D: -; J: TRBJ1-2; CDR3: CASSGGDRGYTF; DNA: TGTGCCAGCAGTGGGGGGGATCGTGGCTACACCTTC
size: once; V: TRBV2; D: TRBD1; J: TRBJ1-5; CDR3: CASSGQGTGQPQHF; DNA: TGTGCCAGCAGTGGACAGGGGACGGGACAGCCCCAGCATTTT
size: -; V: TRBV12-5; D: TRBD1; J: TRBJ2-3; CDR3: CASGFGQGFTDTQYF; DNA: TGTGCTAGTGGTTTCGGACAGGGCTTCACAGATACGCAGTATTTT
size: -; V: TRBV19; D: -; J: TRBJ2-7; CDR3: CASSAPGLSFYEQYF; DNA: TGTGCCAGTAGTGCACCGGGACTGTCCTTCTACGAGCAGTACTTC
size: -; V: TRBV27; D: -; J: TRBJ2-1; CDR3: CASSLLGSQTYNEQFF; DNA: TGTGCCAGCAGTTTATTGGGTAGCCAAACCTACAATGAGCAGTTCTTC
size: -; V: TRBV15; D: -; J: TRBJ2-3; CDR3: CATSREGQQDSQYF; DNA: TGTGCCACCAGCAGAGAGGGGCAACAGGATTCACAGTATTTT
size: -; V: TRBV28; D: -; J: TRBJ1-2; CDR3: CASTSGAANYGYTF; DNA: TGTGCCAGCACCAGCGGGGCAGCTAACTATGGCTACACCTTC
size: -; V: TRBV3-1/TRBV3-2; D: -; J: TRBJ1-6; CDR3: CASSHTPNSPLHF; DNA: TGTGCCAGCAGCCACACTCCAAATTCACCCCTCCACTTT
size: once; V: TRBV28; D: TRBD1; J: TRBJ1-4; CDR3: CASSQDRGGEKLFF; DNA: TGTGCCAGCAGCCAGGACAGGGGAGGGGAAAAACTGTTTTTT
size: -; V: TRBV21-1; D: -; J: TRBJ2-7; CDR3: CASSKGGDLGTPSLSRSYEQYF; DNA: TGTGCCAGCAGCAAAGGAGGGGATCTCGGGACACCATCACTCTCCCGATCCTACGAGCAGTACTTC